This entry lists 25 T cell receptor beta chains sequenced from one sample in a study of cytomegalovirus exposure and HLA in healthy donors. Amplification used 60 Vbeta primers and 13 Jbeta primers. Measured with immunoSEQ multiplex PCR; TCRdb has only the in-frame clones, and not every one. This sample's clone table lists about 130,000 clones. The sample consisted of PBMCs. Receptors originate from a middle-aged woman in good health and CMV-seropositive.

The chain is built from TRBV29-1 and TRBJ2-1; 7 bases align to TRBD1. The CDR3 has 13 residues. V lost 6 bases and J lost 8; bases outside the gene matches: 10. Germline CDR1 and CDR2: SQVTM and ANQGSEA. CDR3 sequence (DNA): TGCAGCGTCCCCAGACAGGGCTCGGATGAGCAGTTCTTC. It codes for CSVPRQGSDEQFF.

This chain connects TRBV14 to TRBJ1-6; no clear D. Germline V gene data show CDR1 as SGHDN and CDR2 as FVKESK. The CDR3 extends over 14 amino acids. V lost 3 bases, J lost 10 bases, and 13 bases lay in between. CDR3 DNA sequence: TGTGCCAGCAGCCAGGTCGGGATAGGGTCACCCCTCCACTTT. This sequence encodes CASSQVGIGSPLHF. The variable domain in full, with the rest retrieved from reference TRBV14 and TRBJ1-6, is EAGVTQFPSHSVIEKGQTVTLRCDPISGHDNLYWYRRVMGKEIKFLLHFVKESKQDESGMPNNRFLAERTGGTYSTLKVQPAELEDSGVYFCASSQVGIGSPLHFGNGTRLTVT.

V usage is TRBV5-1 and J usage is TRBJ2-3, with 12 nucleotides matching TRBD2. CDR1 and CDR2 (germline): SGHRS, YFSETQ. The junction had 13 bases not matched to a gene; V was cut back by 0 bases and J by 5 bases. The CDR3 consists of 19 residues. CDR3 coding DNA: TGCGCCAGCAGCTTGGGGATGTCCCTAGCGGGAGGGCCGGGAGATACGCAGTATTTT. Protein: CASSLGMSLAGGPGDTQYF.

Regarding this clone: A read error is likely, as this CDR3 ends without the conserved phenylalanine or tryptophan. It is unclear where the CDR3 begins or ends on the DNA, so no DNA is shown, and the CDR3 is as TCRdb lists it. The chain is built from TRBV9 and TRBJ2-2; no DNA check was done on the table's D call, TRBD1. Germline-derived CDR1 and CDR2 are SGDLS and YYNGEE. The CDR3 adds up to 15 amino acids, both ends counted. The chain's CDR3 is CASRGTGGYTGELYL.

The genes are TRBV9 and TRBJ2-1; 9 nucleotides align to TRBD1. V gave up 3 bases and J gave up 6 bases; unmatched junction bases: 4. The CDR3 is made up of 14 amino acids. Germline V lookup: CDR1 SGDLS, CDR2 YYNGEE. CDR3 loop: CASSATGGANEQFF. CDR3 DNA: TGTGCCAGCAGCGCGACAGGGGGGGCCAATGAGCAGTTCTTC. Complete variable domain (other parts from reference TRBV9 and TRBJ2-1): DSGVTQTPKHLITATGQRVTLRCSPRSGDLSVYWYQQSLDQGLQFLIQYYNGEERAKGNILERFSAQQFPDLHSELNLSSLELGDSALYFCASSATGGANEQFFGPGTRLTVL.

This chain links TRBV9 with TRBJ2-5; 12 bases are a match to TRBD1. CDR3 length: 18 amino acids. Trimming at V came to 0 bases and at J to 2 bases, leaving 8 bases not matched to a gene. Germline V CDR1 and CDR2: SGDLS, YYNGEE. The CDR3 sequence is CASSVGDRGLKGQETQYF. The CDR3 DNA follows: TGTGCCAGCAGCGTAGGGGACAGGGGGCTGAAGGGGCAAGAGACCCAGTACTTC.

This sequence joins TRBV9 and TRBJ2-1, with 10 bases that match TRBD2. The V and J ends lost 1 base and 7 bases, in that order; junction bases with no gene match: 8. CDR3 length equals 16 residues. Germline lookup yields CDR1 SGDLS and CDR2 YYNGEE. Here the CDR3 DNA reads TGTGCCAGCAGCGTATCGTCTAGCGGGAGAAGAAATGAGCAGTTCTTC. This codes for CASSVSSSGRRNEQFF.

The V call is TRBV28, the J call TRBJ1-2; unclear D gene. V lost 2 bases and J 1 base, leaving 8 bases between the germline ends. The germline CDR1 and CDR2 sequences are MDHEN and SYDVKM. This CDR3 comprises 14 residues. CDR3 sequence reads: CASSLLPSNYGYTF. Written as DNA, the CDR3 is TGTGCCAGCAGTTTACTTCCGAGTAACTATGGCTACACCTTC.

The genes are TRBV6-6 and TRBJ1-5; possible D gene TRBD1, 5 bases. Per germline, CDR1 MNHNY and CDR2 SVGAGI (reference sequence). The CDR3 is made up of 16 amino acids. Trimming left V 2 bases short and J 0 bases short, with 11 bases between. The CDR3 DNA is TGTGCCAGCAGTTACGGCGGGGCCTCTAGCAATCAGCCCCAGCATTTT. This sequence encodes CASSYGGASSNQPQHF.

V usage is TRBV7-2 and J usage is TRBJ2-5, with 8 positions matching TRBD1. Trimming took 5 bases from V and 2 from J; bases not matched to a gene: 4. The germline gives CDR1 SGHTA, CDR2 FQGNSA. The CDR3 covers 14 residues. CDR3 in DNA: TGTGCCAGCAGCCTGACAGGGGTACAAGAGACCCAGTACTTC. Protein: CASSLTGVQETQYF.

This rearrangement joins TRBV15 to TRBJ2-1; 10 nucleotides match TRBD2. The V and J ends lost 3 bases and 2 bases, in that order; junction bases with no gene match: 4. This CDR3 has 16 amino acids. The germline CDR1 and CDR2 sequences are LNHNV and YYDKDF (reference sequence). The CDR3 reads CATSRSLAGAYNEQFF. Here the CDR3 DNA reads TGTGCCACCAGCAGGTCCCTAGCGGGGGCCTACAATGAGCAGTTCTTC.

The genes are TRBV6-1 and TRBJ2-7; 8 bases fit TRBD2. The junction had 4 bases not matched to a gene; V was cut back by 5 bases and J by 1 base. The CDR3 has 14 residues. CDR1 is MNHNS and CDR2 is SASEGT in the germline V gene. For the CDR3, the DNA is TGTGCCAGCAGTCAAAGCGGGAGTTCCTACGAGCAGTACTTC. This codes for CASSQSGSSYEQYF.

The rearrangement links TRBV2 to TRBJ1-2; 7 positions agree with TRBD1. Germline loops: CDR1 SNHLY, CDR2 FYNNEI. The V and J ends lost 6 bases and 0 bases, in that order; junction bases with no gene match: 10. The CDR3 consists of 16 residues. The DNA of the CDR3 is TGTGCCAGCAGGGGGATTTCGGGACAGCCTAACTATGGCTACACCTTC. Translated, it gives CASRGISGQPNYGYTF.

This chain joins TRBV11-2 and TRBJ2-3; 7 positions match TRBD2. V lost 1 base and J lost 8; bases outside the gene matches: 6. CDR3 size: 14 residues. Germline V gene data show CDR1 as SGHAT and CDR2 as FQNNGV. The CDR3 is CASSLGALASTQYF. The CDR3 nucleotides read TGTGCCAGCAGCTTAGGGGCACTAGCGAGTACGCAGTATTTT.

The chain couples TRBV5-1 to TRBJ1-1, with D maybe TRBD1 (6 bases). CDR1 SGHRS and CDR2 YFSETQ come from the germline V gene. The CDR3 extends over 13 amino acids. The V and J ends lost 5 bases and 1 base respectively, with 9 bases between them. For the CDR3, the DNA is TGCGCCAGCAGAGTACAGGGGAACACTGAAGCTTTCTTT. It codes for CASRVQGNTEAFF.

This chain links TRBV28 with TRBJ2-7, with TRBD2 as a possible D gene (5 bases). Trimming shortened V by 6 bases and J by 0 bases, and 12 bases separated the two germline ends. Germline V CDR1 and CDR2: MDHEN, SYDVKM. The CDR3 covers 14 residues. CDR3 sequence reads: CASRPRGSSYEQYF. CDR3 DNA sequence: TGTGCCAGCAGACCACGAGGGTCCTCCTACGAGCAGTACTTC.

V gene TRBV4-1 combines with J gene TRBJ2-7; 9 bases agree with TRBD1. The CDR3 spans 17 residues. The germline V gene has CDR1 MGHRA and CDR2 YSYEKL. Unmatched junction bases numbered 15, after V lost 5 bases and J lost 4 bases. CDR3 region: CASSYISLRTGEYEQYF. CDR3 nucleotides: TGCGCCAGCAGCTATATTTCCCTTAGGACAGGGGAATACGAGCAGTACTTC.

This sequence joins TRBV28 and TRBJ2-5; D ambiguous. The CDR3 contains 13 residues. Germline V gives CDR1 MDHEN, CDR2 SYDVKM. Trimming stripped 5 bases from V and 0 bases from J, with 7 bases between. The CDR3 DNA sequence: TGTGCCAGCAGTGACTCGTACCAAGAGACCCAGTACTTC. This codes for CASSDSYQETQYF. The full variable domain, in which reference TRBV28 and TRBJ2-5 provide the parts outside the CDR3, is DVKVTQSSRYLVKRTGEKVFLECVQDMDHENMFWYRQDPGLGLRLIYFSYDVKMKEKGDIPEGYSVSREKKERFSLILESASTNQTSMYLCASSDSYQETQYFGPGTRLLVL.

V is TRBV5-7 and J is TRBJ2-7; 11 bases match TRBD2. TRBV5-7 falls under the ORF class, with uncertain function. Trimming removed 1 base from V and 7 bases from J; junction bases left unmatched: 7. The CDR3 totals 15 residues. In DNA, the CDR3 is TGTGCCAGCAGCTTGACTAGCGGGAGCCAGTGGGAGCAGTACTTC. This gives the protein CASSLTSGSQWEQYF.

The chain employs TRBV10-3 and TRBJ2-7; TRBD2 aligns across 9 bases. Per germline, CDR1 ENHRY and CDR2 SYGVKD. The V and J ends lost 4 bases and 3 bases, in that order; junction bases with no gene match: 4. The CDR3 covers 14 residues. CDR3 residues: CAISARLADYEQYF. The CDR3 nucleotides are TGTGCCATCAGTGCGCGACTAGCGGACTACGAGCAGTACTTC.

The chain is built from TRBV4-3 and TRBJ2-2, with a weak D call TRBD2 (6 bases). This CDR3 spans 20 amino acids. With 0 bases removed from V and 0 bases from J, the gap between germline ends came to 20 bases. The germline CDR1 and CDR2 sequences are LGHNA and YSLEER. The CDR3 DNA follows: TGCGCCAGCAGCCAAGATAACCCCCCCCGGCTAGCGCCGAACACCGGGGAGCTGTTTTTT. Translating it yields CASSQDNPPRLAPNTGELFF.

The rearrangement links TRBV27 to TRBJ1-4, with D unresolved. Trimming left V 1 base short and J 8 bases short, with 20 bases between. This CDR3 comprises 17 residues. Per germline, CDR1 MNHEY and CDR2 SMNVEV (reference sequence). The CDR3 loop reads CASSLFGPGPREEKLFF. CDR3 in DNA: TGTGCCAGCAGTTTATTTGGCCCAGGACCACGGGAGGAAAAACTGTTTTTT.

The chain's CDR3 is CASSLGQNTGELFF. The CDR3 DNA is TGTGCCAGCAGCTTAGGACAGAACACCGGGGAGCTGTTTTTT. The chain has TRBV11-1 and TRBJ2-2; D gene ambiguous. Germline CDR1 and CDR2: SGHAT and FQDESV (reference sequence). This CDR3 contains 14 residues. V was clipped by 1 base and J by 1 base, with 4 bases between them.

The chain is built from TRBV29-1 and TRBJ2-5; D may be TRBD2 (7 bases). Germline CDR1 and CDR2: SQVTM and ANQGSEA. This CDR3 region has 13 residues. The V and J ends lost 6 bases and 10 bases respectively, with 21 bases between them. CDR3 sequence: CSVAGVGQGVQYF. CDR3 coding DNA: TGCAGCGTCGCGGGGGTGGGACAAGGGGTCCAGTACTTC.

The chain couples TRBV7-2 to TRBJ1-5; 7 bases map to TRBD1. V trimming: 1 base; J trimming: 1 base; junction bases outside the gene matches: 4. Germline CDR1 reads SGHTA; CDR2 reads FQGNSA. The CDR3 is 16 amino acids. The CDR3 DNA follows: TGTGCCAGCAGCTTAGGAGACAGGGTCAGCAATCAGCCCCAGCATTTT. This gives the protein CASSLGDRVSNQPQHF.